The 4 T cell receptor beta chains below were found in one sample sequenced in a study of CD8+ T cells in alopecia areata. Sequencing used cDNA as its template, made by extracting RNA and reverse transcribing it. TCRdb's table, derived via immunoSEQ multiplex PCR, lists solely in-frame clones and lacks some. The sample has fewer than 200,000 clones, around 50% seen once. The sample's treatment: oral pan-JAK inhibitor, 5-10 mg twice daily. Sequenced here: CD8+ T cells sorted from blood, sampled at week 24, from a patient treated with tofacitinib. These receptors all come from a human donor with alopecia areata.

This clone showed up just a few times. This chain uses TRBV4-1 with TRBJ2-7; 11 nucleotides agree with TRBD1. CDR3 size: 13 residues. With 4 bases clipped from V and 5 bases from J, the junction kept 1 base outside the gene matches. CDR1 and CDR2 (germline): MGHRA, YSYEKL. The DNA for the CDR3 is TGCGCCAGCAGCCCGGGACAGGGGGACGAGCAGTACTTC. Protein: CASSPGQGDEQYF.

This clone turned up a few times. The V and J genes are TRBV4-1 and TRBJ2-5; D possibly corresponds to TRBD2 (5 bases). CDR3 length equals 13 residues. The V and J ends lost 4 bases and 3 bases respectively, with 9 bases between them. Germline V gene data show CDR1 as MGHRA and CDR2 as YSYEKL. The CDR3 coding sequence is TGCGCCAGCAGCCGAGGACTCGAAGAGACCCAGTACTTC. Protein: CASSRGLEETQYF.

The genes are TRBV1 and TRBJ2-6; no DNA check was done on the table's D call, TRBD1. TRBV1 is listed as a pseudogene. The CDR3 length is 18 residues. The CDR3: CTSRCQSLAQSRANVLTF. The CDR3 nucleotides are TGCACCAGCAGGTGTCAAAGTTTGGCACAAAGTCGGGCCAACGTCCTGACTTTC.

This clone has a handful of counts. DNA of the CDR3: TGTGCCAGCAGTTGGGGACAGACGAACACTGAAGCTTTCTTT. Translation gives CASSWGQTNTEAFF. The chain recombines TRBV6-6 with TRBJ1-1; 7 positions match TRBD1. Losses at the gene ends were 4 bases for V and 1 base for J; bases not matched to a gene: 3. The V gene's germline CDR1 is MNHNY and CDR2 SVGAGI (reference sequence). CDR3 length equals 14 residues.